The 20 T cell receptor beta chains below were found in one sample sequenced in a study of shared T cell receptors in the human thymus (dated by TCRdb to the early 2020s). The receptor library was made with the immunoSEQ multiplex PCR assay. Entries here come from immuneACCESS through TCRdb and include only in-frame sequences with V and J called. Some clones fail to appear in such tables; in the studies checked, an unresolved V gene covers under half of the shortfall, and the cause of the remainder is unknown. Present in this sample are 500,000 to 750,000 clones, around nine tenths of which were seen just once. The ten top clones hold 0.01% of the sample. The data were also submitted as part of a second study, on human thymus T cells.

Source material: thymocytes. The origin of the receptors is a boy under two years old with a congenital heart defect. Donor details come from another sample of the same person, matched by shared clones.

CDR3 bases: TGTGCCAGCAGCCAAGCGGCGCGGGAAAAATCCTACGAGCAGTACTTC. The encoded protein is CASSQAAREKSYEQYF. The chain joins TRBV14 to TRBJ2-7; D may be TRBD2 (6 bases). This CDR3 has 16 amino acids. CDR1 is SGHDN, CDR2 FVKESK, per germline. The ends were cut back, 1 base at V and 1 base at J, with 14 bases in the middle.

This clone was counted a single time. The chain uses TRBV5-1 and TRBJ2-1; D possibly corresponds to TRBD2 (6 bases). The CDR3 length is 18 residues. V was shortened by 0 bases and J by 0 bases, with 16 bases between the two germline ends. CDR1 SGHRS and CDR2 YFSETQ come from the germline V gene. The CDR3 protein is CASSLGPGLPSSYNEQFF. DNA for the CDR3: TGCGCCAGCAGCTTGGGTCCGGGACTCCCAAGCTCCTACAATGAGCAGTTCTTC.

This chain links TRBV7-6 with TRBJ1-3; D remains unclear. The V end lost 5 bases, the J end lost 0 bases, and 14 bases lay between the germline ends. Germline assignment: CDR1 SGHVS and CDR2 FNYEAQ. The CDR3 runs to 16 residues. This CDR3 reads CASSPRGARSGNTIYF. The DNA for the CDR3 is TGTGCCAGCAGCCCTCGGGGAGCCCGCTCTGGAAACACCATATATTTT.

This chain connects TRBV9 to TRBJ2-6; possibly TRBD2 for D (7 bases). V shed 4 bases and J shed 2 bases, with 13 bases lying between them. The V gene's germline CDR1 is SGDLS and CDR2 YYNGEE. The CDR3 spans 16 residues. In nucleotides, the CDR3 is TGTGCCAGCAGCAAGGGGGGGCCCGCTGGGGCCAACGTCCTGACTTTC. The encoded protein is CASSKGGPAGANVLTF. Looking up the rest from reference TRBV9 and TRBJ2-6 gives the full variable domain: DSGVTQTPKHLITATGQRVTLRCSPRSGDLSVYWYQQSLDQGLQFLIQYYNGEERAKGNILERFSAQQFPDLHSELNLSSLELGDSALYFCASSKGGPAGANVLTFGAGSRLTVL.

This chain connects TRBV27 to TRBJ2-3; 11 nucleotides line up with TRBD2. The germline V gene has CDR1 MNHEY and CDR2 SMNVEV (reference sequence). This CDR3 has 17 amino acids. The V and J ends lost 5 bases and 0 bases, in that order; junction bases with no gene match: 7. CDR3 nucleotide sequence: TGTGCCAGCAGTGGGCTAGCGGGAGGTTCTAGCACAGATACGCAGTATTTT. Protein sequence: CASSGLAGGSSTDTQYF.

The chain is built from TRBV7-9 and TRBJ2-4, with 13 bases that match TRBD2. Germline CDR1 SEHNR, CDR2 FQNEAQ (reference sequence). Germline trimming cut 1 base from V and 1 base from J; bases unmatched to any gene: 4. This CDR3 is 18 amino acids long. CDR3 region: CASSLGTSGSGAKNIQYF. The CDR3, as DNA: TGTGCCAGCAGCTTAGGGACTAGCGGGAGCGGGGCCAAAAACATTCAGTACTTC. Complete variable domain (other parts from reference TRBV7-9 and TRBJ2-4): DTGVSQNPRHKITKRGQNVTFRCDPISEHNRLYWYRQTLGQGPEFLTYFQNEAQLEKSRLLSDRFSAERPKGSFSTLEIQRTEQGDSAMYLCASSLGTSGSGAKNIQYFGAGTRLSVL.

This chain uses TRBV5-4 with TRBJ2-3; TRBD2 matches 10 bases. With 0 bases clipped from V and 4 bases from J, the junction kept 8 bases outside the gene matches. Germline-derived CDR1 and CDR2 are SGHNT and YYREEE (reference sequence). The length of the CDR3 is 17 residues. The CDR3 DNA is TGTGCCAGCAGCTTGGGTCCTAGCGGGAGCCCTCCAGATACGCAGTATTTT. This sequence encodes CASSLGPSGSPPDTQYF.

J is TRBJ2-7 and V is TRBV11-2; 8 bases match TRBD1. J gave up 6 bases and V 0 bases, and 10 bases lay outside the gene matches. The CDR3 has 16 residues. Germline CDR1 reads SGHAT; CDR2 reads FQNNGV. This CDR3 reads CASSLDPWTGFSEQYF. As DNA, the CDR3 is TGTGCCAGCAGCTTAGATCCTTGGACAGGGTTCTCCGAGCAGTACTTC.

The chain links TRBV4-3 to TRBJ2-7, with 10 bases fitting TRBD1. Germline CDR1 and CDR2: LGHNA and YSLEER. Trimming cost V 8 bases and J 5 bases; bases outside gene matches: 9. The CDR3 runs to 14 residues. This CDR3 is CASSFRDRGHEQYF. CDR3 in DNA: TGCGCCAGCTCCTTCCGGGACAGGGGACACGAGCAGTACTTC.

J is TRBJ2-7 and V is TRBV11-2; 7 positions agree with TRBD2. The CDR3 spans 12 residues. The V and J ends lost 4 bases and 4 bases, in that order; junction bases with no gene match: 1. The germline CDR1 and CDR2 sequences are SGHAT and FQNNGV. CDR3 sequence reads: CASSSSGYEQYF. The CDR3 bases are TGTGCCAGCAGCTCTAGCGGATACGAGCAGTACTTC.

The J gene is TRBJ2-1, the V gene TRBV7-2; 12 nucleotides line up with TRBD2. The germline V gene has CDR1 SGHTA and CDR2 FQGNSA. The CDR3 spans 19 residues. The trim removed 1 base at V and 7 bases at J, leaving 14 bases unmatched. The CDR3 nucleotides are TGTGCCAGCAGCTTAGGTACCGGTTATTTGCTAGCGGGAGGGAATGAGCAGTTCTTC. Protein: CASSLGTGYLLAGGNEQFF.

CDR3 protein: CSAGFSGSIEETQYF. CDR3 nucleotide sequence: TGCAGCGCTGGGTTTAGCGGGAGTATCGAGGAGACCCAGTACTTC. The chain recombines TRBV29-1 with TRBJ2-5; 9 positions match TRBD2. The CDR3 loop spans 15 amino acids. The ends lost 7 bases at V and 5 bases at J; junction bases unmatched: 14. CDR1 is SQVTM and CDR2 is ANQGSEA in the germline V gene.

The chain joins TRBV6-4 to TRBJ2-1, with D tentatively TRBD2 (6 bases). The CDR3 covers 15 residues. Trimming removed 5 bases from V and 0 bases from J, with 11 bases in between. Looked up from germline, CDR1 is MRHNA and CDR2 is SNTAGT. The CDR3 is CASSWEDSSYNEQFF. The CDR3, as DNA: TGTGCCAGCAGTTGGGAGGATTCCTCCTACAATGAGCAGTTCTTC.

This sequence joins TRBV27 and TRBJ2-4; D is perhaps TRBD2 (6 bases). Per the germline V gene, CDR1 is MNHEY and CDR2 is SMNVEV (reference sequence). V lost 11 bases to trimming and J lost 0 bases, with 20 bases between them. The CDR3 consists of 16 residues. The CDR3 DNA reads TGTGCCGGTGTGGGGACGGGAGACCTAGCCAAAAACATTCAGTACTTC. Its protein product is CAGVGTGDLAKNIQYF.

V usage is TRBV4-3 and J usage is TRBJ2-3, with a tentative D call TRBD1 (6 bases). This CDR3 comprises 15 residues. The germline gives CDR1 LGHNA, CDR2 YSLEER. V shed 5 bases and J shed 6 bases, with 18 bases lying between them. The CDR3 sequence is CASSVRDINTDTQYF. The CDR3 DNA reads TGCGCCAGCAGCGTCCGGGACATCAATACCGATACGCAGTATTTT.

This clone was detected only a few times. This chain uses TRBV30 with TRBJ2-1; D may be TRBD2 (6 bases). This CDR3 spans 13 amino acids. Looked up from germline, CDR1 is GTSNPN and CDR2 is SVGIG (reference sequence). With 1 base removed from V and 8 bases from J, the gap between germline ends came to 12 bases. This chain's CDR3 is CAWSGSGLDEQFF. The CDR3 nucleotides are TGTGCCTGGAGTGGTAGCGGACTGGATGAGCAGTTCTTC.

This chain joins TRBV5-4 and TRBJ2-2; 9 positions agree with TRBD2. The V segment lost 4 bases and the J segment 5 bases; nucleotides outside the gene matches: 18. The CDR3 totals 19 residues. The germline CDR1 and CDR2 sequences are SGHNT and YYREEE (reference sequence). The CDR3 is CASSDKPTNKREETGELFF. For the CDR3, the DNA is TGTGCCAGCAGCGACAAACCTACTAATAAGCGGGAGGAAACCGGGGAGCTGTTTTTT.

The genes are TRBV4-1 and TRBJ2-1; 13 bases map to TRBD2. This CDR3 spans 15 amino acids. Germline-derived CDR1 and CDR2 are MGHRA and YSYEKL. V shed 3 bases and J 9 bases; nucleotides not matched to a gene: 5. The DNA for the CDR3 is TGCGCCAGCAGCCAGGGGGGACTAGCGGGAACTGAGCAGTTCTTC. Amino acids: CASSQGGLAGTEQFF.

A single count supports this clone. This rearrangement joins TRBV11-3 to TRBJ2-3, with 8 nucleotides matching TRBD2. Germline CDR1 is SGHNT and CDR2 is YENEEA. The CDR3 consists of 16 residues. The ends lost 1 base at V and 2 bases at J; junction bases unmatched: 5. The CDR3 nucleotides are TGTGCCAGCAGCTTAGGCCCTAGCGGGTACACAGATACGCAGTATTTT. It is translated as CASSLGPSGYTDTQYF.

This clone was recorded once. The genes are TRBV4-3 and TRBJ2-5; 10 nucleotides align to TRBD1. J gave up 3 bases and V 3 bases, and 4 bases lay outside the gene matches. The CDR3 loop spans 15 amino acids. Germline loops: CDR1 LGHNA, CDR2 YSLEER. CDR3 DNA: TGCGCCAGCAGCCAGGCGGGACAGGGGAAAGAGACCCAGTACTTC. It yields the protein CASSQAGQGKETQYF.